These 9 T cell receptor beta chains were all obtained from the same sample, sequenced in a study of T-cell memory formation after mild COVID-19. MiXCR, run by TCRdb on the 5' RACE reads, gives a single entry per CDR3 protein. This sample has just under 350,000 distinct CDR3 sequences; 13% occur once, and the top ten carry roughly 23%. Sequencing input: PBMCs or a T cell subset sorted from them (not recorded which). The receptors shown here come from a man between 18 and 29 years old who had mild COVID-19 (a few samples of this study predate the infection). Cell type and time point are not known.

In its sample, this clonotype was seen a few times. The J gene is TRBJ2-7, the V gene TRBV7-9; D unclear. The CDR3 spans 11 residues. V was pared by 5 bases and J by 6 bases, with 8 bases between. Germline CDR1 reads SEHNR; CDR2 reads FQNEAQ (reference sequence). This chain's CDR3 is CASSRAVEQYF. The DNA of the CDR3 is TGTGCCAGCAGCCGGGCAGTCGAGCAGTACTTC.

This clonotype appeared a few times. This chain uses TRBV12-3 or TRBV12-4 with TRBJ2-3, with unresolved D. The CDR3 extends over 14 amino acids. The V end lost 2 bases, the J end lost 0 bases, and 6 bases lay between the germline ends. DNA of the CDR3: TGTGCCAGCAGTTTAATGGACAGCACAGATACGCAGTATTTT. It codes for CASSLMDSTDTQYF.

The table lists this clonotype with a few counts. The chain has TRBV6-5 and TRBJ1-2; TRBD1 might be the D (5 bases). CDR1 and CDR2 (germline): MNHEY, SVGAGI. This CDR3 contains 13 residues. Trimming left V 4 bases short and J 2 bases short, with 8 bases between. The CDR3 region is CASSSTVNYGYTF. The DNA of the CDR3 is TGTGCCAGCAGTTCGACAGTAAACTATGGCTACACCTTC.

CDR3 in amino acids: CASSPGLRNTQYF. For the CDR3, the DNA is TGTGCCAGCAGCCCCGGCCTGAGGAATACGCAGTATTTT. The chain couples TRBV6-2 or TRBV6-3 to TRBJ2-3, with D unclear. The V gene's germline CDR1 is MNHEY and CDR2 SVGEGT. The CDR3 consists of 13 residues. The V and J ends lost 6 bases and 7 bases respectively, with 14 bases between them.

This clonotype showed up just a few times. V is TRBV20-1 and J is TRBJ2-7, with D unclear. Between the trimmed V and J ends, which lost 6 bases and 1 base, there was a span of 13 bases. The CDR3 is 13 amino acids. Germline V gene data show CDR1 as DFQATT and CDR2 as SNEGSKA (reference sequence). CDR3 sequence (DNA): TGCAGTGCCAGGAATATGGGTTCCTACGAGCAGTACTTC. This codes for CSARNMGSYEQYF.

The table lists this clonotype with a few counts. The CDR3 loop reads CASSNPTRANTEAFF. In DNA, the CDR3 is TGTGCCAGCAGCAACCCCACCCGGGCGAACACTGAAGCTTTCTTT. The rearrangement joins TRBV7-8 to TRBJ1-1; D call uncertain. CDR3 length: 15 residues. Germline values: CDR1 SGHVS, CDR2 FQNEAQ. V shed 5 bases and J shed 1 base, with 14 bases lying between them.

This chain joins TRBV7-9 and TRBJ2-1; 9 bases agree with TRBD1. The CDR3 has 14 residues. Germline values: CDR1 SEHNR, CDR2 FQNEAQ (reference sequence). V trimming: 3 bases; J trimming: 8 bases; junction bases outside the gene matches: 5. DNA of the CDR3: TGTGCCAGCAGCTTTCGTGGGACAGGGTATGAGCAGTTCTTC. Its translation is CASSFRGTGYEQFF.

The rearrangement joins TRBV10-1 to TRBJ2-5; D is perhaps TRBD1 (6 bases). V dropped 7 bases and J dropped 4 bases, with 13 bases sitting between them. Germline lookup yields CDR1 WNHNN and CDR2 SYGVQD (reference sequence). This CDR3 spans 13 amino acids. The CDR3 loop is CASIPQGRETQYF. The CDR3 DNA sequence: TGCGCCAGCATTCCACAGGGTAGAGAGACCCAGTACTTC.

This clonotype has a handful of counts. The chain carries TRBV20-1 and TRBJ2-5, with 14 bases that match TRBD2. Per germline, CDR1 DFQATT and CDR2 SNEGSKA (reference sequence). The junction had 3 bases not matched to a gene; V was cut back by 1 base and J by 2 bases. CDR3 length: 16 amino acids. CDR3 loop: CSARGLAGGLQETQYF. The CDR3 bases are TGCAGTGCTAGAGGACTAGCGGGGGGGTTACAAGAGACCCAGTACTTC.